This T cell receptor beta chain was identified in a study of blood T cell repertoires in COVID-19. The repertoire was sequenced with immunoSEQ multiplex PCR; TCRdb's copy has only in-frame clones and lacks some. Of some 120,000 clones listed, approximately 85% are singletons. CDR3 length: 11 amino acids. Germline CDR1 LNHDA, CDR2 SQIVND (reference sequence). V was cut by 8 bases and J by 3 bases, with 7 bases left in between. The chain uses TRBV19 and TRBJ1-1; a weak D match, TRBD1 (5 bases). This clonotype was obtained from a man aged 35 to 55 with acute or convalescent COVID-19. Sequenced material: peripheral blood. In DNA, the CDR3 is TGTGCCAGTTTCAGGGACACTGAAGCTTTCTTT. Translating it yields CASFRDTEAFF.